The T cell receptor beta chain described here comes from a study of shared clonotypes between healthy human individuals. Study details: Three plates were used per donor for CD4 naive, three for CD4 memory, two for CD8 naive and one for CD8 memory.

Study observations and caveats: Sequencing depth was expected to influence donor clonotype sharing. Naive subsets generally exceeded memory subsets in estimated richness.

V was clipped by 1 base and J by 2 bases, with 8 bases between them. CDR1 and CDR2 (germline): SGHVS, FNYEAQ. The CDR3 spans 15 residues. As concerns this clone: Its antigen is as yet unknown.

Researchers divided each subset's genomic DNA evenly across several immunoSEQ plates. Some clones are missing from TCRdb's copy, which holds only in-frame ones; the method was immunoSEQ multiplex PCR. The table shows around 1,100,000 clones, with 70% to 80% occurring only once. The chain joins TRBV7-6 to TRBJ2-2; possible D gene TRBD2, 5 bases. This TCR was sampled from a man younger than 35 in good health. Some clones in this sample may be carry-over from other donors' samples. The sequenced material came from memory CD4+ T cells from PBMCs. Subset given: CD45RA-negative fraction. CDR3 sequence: CASSLVGANTGELFF. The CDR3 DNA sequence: TGTGCCAGCAGCTTAGTGGGAGCTAACACCGGGGAGCTGTTTTTT.